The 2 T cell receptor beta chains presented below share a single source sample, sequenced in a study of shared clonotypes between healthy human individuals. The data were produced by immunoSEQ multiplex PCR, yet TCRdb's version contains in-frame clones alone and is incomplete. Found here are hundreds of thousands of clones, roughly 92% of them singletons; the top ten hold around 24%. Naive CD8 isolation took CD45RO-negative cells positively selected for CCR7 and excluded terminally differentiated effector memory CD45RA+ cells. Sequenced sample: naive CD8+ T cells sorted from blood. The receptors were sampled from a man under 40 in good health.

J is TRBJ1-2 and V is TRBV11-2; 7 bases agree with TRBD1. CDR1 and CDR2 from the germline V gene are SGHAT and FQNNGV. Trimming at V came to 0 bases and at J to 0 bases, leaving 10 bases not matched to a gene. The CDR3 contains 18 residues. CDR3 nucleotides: TGTGCCAGCAGCTTAGAGGGCAGGGGGGATTTAACTAACTATGGCTACACCTTC. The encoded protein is CASSLEGRGDLTNYGYTF.

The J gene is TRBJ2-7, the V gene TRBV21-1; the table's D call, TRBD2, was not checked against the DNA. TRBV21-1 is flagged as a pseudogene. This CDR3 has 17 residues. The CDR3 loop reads CASSKENSGSRPLEQYF. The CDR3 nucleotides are TGTGCCAGCAGCAAAGAGAATAGCGGGAGCCGACCGCTCGAGCAGTACTTC.